The source of this T cell receptor (beta chain) is a study of regulatory T cells in long-lasting Graves disease listed by TCRdb under 2021. Broadly, across the study: Patients with newly diagnosed Graves' disease had been on antithyroid drugs for under 3 months. Patients with persistent Graves' disease were compared with patients with newly diagnosed Graves' disease using TCR sequencing and RNA sequencing of peripheral blood. The study was conducted in China and was registered as a clinical trial. A total of approximately 35 samples underwent TCR sequencing: around 13 from persistent and some 20 from newly diagnosed Graves' disease patients.

Broader findings and caveats from the paper: Compared with newly diagnosed patients, patients with persistent Graves' disease had lower TCR Shannon entropy and fewer highly expanded clones, which suggests clonal expansion. A larger number of public clonotypes was shared among persistent patients (approximately 3,000) than among newly diagnosed patients (more than 850). Only peripheral blood was studied, because thyroid tissue, the primary lesion, was inaccessible. Sequencing and analysis were limited to the TCR beta chain. The authors noted that the small sample size was a limitation that may lower accuracy.

The time point label, read with the paper, signifies: newly diagnosed GD, antithyroid drugs for less than 3 months. For both TCR sequencing and RNA sequencing, RNA was extracted from PBMCs using TRIzol. Graves' disease was diagnosed according to American Thyroid Association guidelines. Patients were recruited from an endocrinology department in Xi'an, China. From each patient, nine milliliters of peripheral blood was collected into an EDTA anticoagulant tube. Ficoll Paque Plus density gradient separation was used to isolate PBMCs, and no further T cell sorting was performed. An Agilent 2100 Bioanalyzer and agarose gel were used to assess RNA quality, and a NanoDrop 2000 was used to measure RNA concentration. This clonotype was seen at least ten times. This clone's antigen is unknown. Per-nucleotide qualities are absent, and no much larger clonotype sits a single base away. Receptor libraries were prepared by multiplex PCR. This sample was sequenced with an Illumina HiSeq 4000. iRepertoire HTBI primers and Arm-PCR amplification of CDR3 regions were used to construct TCR beta libraries. Gel purification was performed on PCR products prior to sequencing. The study's own analysis went as follows. Gene usage analysis of CDR3 amino acid clonotypes used the 55 to 65 TRBV and approximately 13 TRBJ segments found across samples. COPE and FqMerger were used to merge filtered high-quality paired reads into contigs. Contigs were aligned with BLAST to IMGT TRBV, TRBD and TRBJ reference genes, and CDR3 was defined per IMGT. Any clonotype with a frequency above 0.1% was classified as a highly expanded clone. Repertoire diversity was measured by Shannon entropy, and V-J evenness by the Gini coefficient. Clonotypes shared by more than one individual were considered public. TCRdb ran its own pipeline on the public reads, namely fastp trimming at Q25 and MiXCR clone calling, and kept in-frame beta chains. Entries that share a CDR3 protein sequence are merged under the most common genes and DNA. The V and J calls were determined by TCRdb, not by the authors. Within this sample are around 470,000 distinct CDR3 sequences, with about 15% of them counted one time only. Of the sample, about 15% is held by the ten largest clones.

The same sample was also used in a study of T cells in Graves' hyperthyroidism and ophthalmopathy. The other study reports the following: Graves' hyperthyroidism was defined as stable when no progression to ophthalmopathy occurred over 18 months of follow-up. Hyperthyroidism patients were newly diagnosed, had a disease duration of under 2 months, and were aged 18 to 65 years. Exclusion was applied to patients with uncontrolled infections, other autoimmune diseases, pregnancy or lactation. Diagnoses were established on the basis of clinical symptoms, serum thyroxine and TRAb, thyroid ultrasound, and orbital computed tomography. The TCR CDR3 was subjected to a first round of RT-PCR using the HTBI primer set and the Qiagen OneStep RT-PCR kit. Most expanded thyroid clonotypes (frequency above 0.001) were also detected in blood, a finding suggesting that blood repertoires may reflect thyroid immune responses. In cross-validation, a model built on a 13 V-J signature told ophthalmopathy apart from stable hyperthyroidism with 87.88% sensitivity and roughly 81% specificity, and in testing the same model reached 80%/75%. In validation, progression to ophthalmopathy was predicted by the model with roughly 71% sensitivity and roughly 76% specificity, a median of approximately 6.5 months before onset. TCR V-J signatures able to tell the groups apart were searched for in a discovery cohort of more than 90 patients, of whom over 40 had Graves' ophthalmopathy and roughly 58 had stable Graves' hyperthyroidism. Whether ophthalmopathy could be predicted prospectively was tested in an independent validation cohort made up of approximately 19 hyperthyroidism patients plus 17 patients who later progressed to ophthalmopathy. The 100 discovery patients were divided at random into training and test sets in a 7:3 ratio. The study also compared thyroid tissue and blood T-cell repertoires from about six Graves' hyperthyroidism patients. Following sampling, methimazole starting at 30 mg daily was given to hyperthyroidism patients, and high-dose intravenous methylprednisolone was given to ophthalmopathy patients. The libraries were constructed in a second round of multiplex PCR and then size-selected and purified. Libraries were sequenced paired-end with 100 bp reads on an Illumina HiSeq2000. Raw data were processed with SOAPnuke, discarding reads with adapters, uncalled bases, mean Phred below 15, or no exact constant-primer or identifier match. High-quality paired reads were merged using COPE v1.2.5, and each unique nucleotide sequence was defined as a clonotype. MiTCR v1.1 was used to align clonotypes to the IMGT TRBV, TRBD and TRBJ reference segments. Analysis was restricted to V-J combinations with a frequency above 0.0001, which covered 99% to 99.2% of repertoires. The TCS score was defined as F50 (clonal expansion) divided by E x V (chaos), with BLOSUM62-based TCRdist calculated between CDR3 peptides within each V-J. Welch's t-statistics and random forest reduced 514 V-J features to roughly 13, which were used in a naive Bayes classifier (R e1071). No statistical method was used to set the sample size in advance, and investigators knew the group allocation. According to the paper, TCR Vbeta CDR3 sequencing was carried out on approximately 140 peripheral blood samples, which came from fewer than 50 ophthalmopathy, fewer than 80 hyperthyroidism and roughly 17 progressor patients.

Here the sequenced sample was peripheral blood mononuclear cells (PBMCs), taken at new diagnosis, from a patient treated with antithyroid drugs. This sequence originates from a woman aged 45-65 years with Graves disease. Donor details come from another sample of the same person, matched by shared clones.

At the DNA level, the sequence is TGTGCCAGCAGGGACGGCCCCTACAATGAGCAGTTCTTC. This translates into CASRDGPYNEQFF. The chain is made from TRBV12-3 or TRBV12-4 and TRBJ2-1; no D gene is confidently identified. Reading from cysteine to phenylalanine, the CDR3 counts 13 amino acids. Only the CDR3 DNA stays, 39 bases, in frame from base 1. The germline ends are 8 bases apart after V is trimmed by 6 bases and J by 2 bases.